The text below deals with one T cell receptor (beta chain). Its specificity is unknown. Cells designated naive CD8 were CD45RO-negative and were positively selected for CCR7, with terminally differentiated effector memory CD45RA+ cells excluded. This table comes from immunoSEQ multiplex PCR, and its TCRdb copy is limited to in-frame clones, with some not included. Found here are about 580,000 clones, roughly 98% of them singletons; the top ten hold approximately 0.3%. CDR1 and CDR2 (germline): SGHKS, YYEKEE (reference sequence). V was pared by 1 base and J by 1 base, with 12 bases between. The CDR3 has 15 amino acids. The data were obtained in a study of shared clonotypes between healthy human individuals. Study summary: A donor's plate count was three for CD4 naive and three for CD4 memory; CD8 naive had two and CD8 memory one. Study-wide findings and caveats: Researchers found naive subsets generally carried larger estimated richness than memory subsets.

Sequencing was done on a sample of naive CD8+ T cells sorted from blood. This sequence originates from a man aged 25 to 40 in good health. This sequence joins TRBV5-5 and TRBJ2-7; possibly TRBD1 for D (5 bases). DNA for the CDR3: TGTGCCAGCAGCTTGCGACAGCCGATGTCCTACGAGCAGTACTTC. Protein: CASSLRQPMSYEQYF. The complete variable domain, with remaining parts taken from reference TRBV5-5 and TRBJ2-7, reads DAGVTQSPTHLIKTRGQQVTLRCSPISGHKSVSWYQQVLGQGPQFIFQYYEKEERGRGNFPDRFSARQFPNYSSELNVNALLLGDSALYLCASSLRQPMSYEQYFGPGTRLTVT.